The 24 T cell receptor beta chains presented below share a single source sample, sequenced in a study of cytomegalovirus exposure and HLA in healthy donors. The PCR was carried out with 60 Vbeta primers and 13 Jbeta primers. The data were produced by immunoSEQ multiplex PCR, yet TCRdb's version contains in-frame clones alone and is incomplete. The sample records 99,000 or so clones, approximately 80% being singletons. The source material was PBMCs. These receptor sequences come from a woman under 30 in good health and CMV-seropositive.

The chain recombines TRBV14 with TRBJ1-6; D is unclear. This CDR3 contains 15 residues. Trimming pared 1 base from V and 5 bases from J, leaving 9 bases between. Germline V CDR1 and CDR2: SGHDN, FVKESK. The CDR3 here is CASSQGSHNNSPLHF. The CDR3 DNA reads TGTGCCAGCAGCCAAGGTTCCCACAATAATTCACCCCTCCACTTT.

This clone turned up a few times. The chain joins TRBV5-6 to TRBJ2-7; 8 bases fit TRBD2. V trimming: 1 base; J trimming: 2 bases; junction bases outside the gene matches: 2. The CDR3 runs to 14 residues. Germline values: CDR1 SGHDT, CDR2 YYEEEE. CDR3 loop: CASSLQLAAYEQYF. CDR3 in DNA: TGTGCCAGCAGCTTGCAACTAGCGGCCTACGAGCAGTACTTC.

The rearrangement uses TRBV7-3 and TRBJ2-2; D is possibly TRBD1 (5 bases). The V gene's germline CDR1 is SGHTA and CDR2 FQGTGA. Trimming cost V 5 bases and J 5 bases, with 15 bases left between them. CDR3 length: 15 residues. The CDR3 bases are TGTGCCAGCAGCCCCCAAGGGGTAGGGACCGGGGAGCTGTTTTTT. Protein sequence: CASSPQGVGTGELFF.

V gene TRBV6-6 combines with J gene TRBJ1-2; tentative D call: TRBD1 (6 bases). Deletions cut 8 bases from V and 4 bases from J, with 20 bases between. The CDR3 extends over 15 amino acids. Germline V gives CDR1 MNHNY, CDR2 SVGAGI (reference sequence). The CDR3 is CASVTLGAGPYGYTF. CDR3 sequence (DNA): TGTGCCAGCGTGACCTTGGGGGCAGGGCCCTATGGCTACACCTTC.

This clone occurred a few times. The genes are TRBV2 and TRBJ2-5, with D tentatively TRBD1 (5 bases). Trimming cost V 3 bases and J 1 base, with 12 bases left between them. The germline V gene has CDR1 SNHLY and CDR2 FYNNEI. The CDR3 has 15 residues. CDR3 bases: TGTGCCAGCAGTGACCAGGGTTTAGGCCAAGAGACCCAGTACTTC. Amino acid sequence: CASSDQGLGQETQYF.

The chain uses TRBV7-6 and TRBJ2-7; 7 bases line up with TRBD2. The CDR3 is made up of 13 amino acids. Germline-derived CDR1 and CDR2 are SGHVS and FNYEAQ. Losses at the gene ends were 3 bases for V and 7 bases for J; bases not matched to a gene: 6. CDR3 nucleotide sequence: TGTGCCAGCAGCTTCGGCGGGAGTGGAGAGCAGTACTTC. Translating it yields CASSFGGSGEQYF.

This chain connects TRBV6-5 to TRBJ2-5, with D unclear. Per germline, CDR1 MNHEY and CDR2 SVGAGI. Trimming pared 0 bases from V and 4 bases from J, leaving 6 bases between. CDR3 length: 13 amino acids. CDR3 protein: CASSYSFGETQYF. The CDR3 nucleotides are TGTGCCAGCAGTTACTCTTTCGGAGAGACCCAGTACTTC.

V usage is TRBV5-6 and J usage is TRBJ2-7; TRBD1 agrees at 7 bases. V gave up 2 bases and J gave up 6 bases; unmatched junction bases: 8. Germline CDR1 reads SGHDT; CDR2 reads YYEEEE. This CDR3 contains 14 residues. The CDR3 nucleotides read TGTGCCAGCAGCTTCCCGACAGGGATGGTCGAGCAGTACTTC. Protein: CASSFPTGMVEQYF.

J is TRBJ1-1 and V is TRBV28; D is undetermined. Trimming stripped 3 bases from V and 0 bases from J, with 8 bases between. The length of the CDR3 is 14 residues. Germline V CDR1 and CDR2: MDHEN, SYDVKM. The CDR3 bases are TGTGCCAGCAGTTTTTCGACAATGAACACTGAAGCTTTCTTT. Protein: CASSFSTMNTEAFF.

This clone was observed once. The CDR3 loop reads CASSYWFAGANEQYF. The CDR3 DNA is TGTGCCAGCAGTTACTGGTTTGCGGGAGCCAACGAGCAGTACTTC. The V gene is TRBV6-5, the J gene TRBJ2-7, with 7 bases matching TRBD2. The trim removed 1 base at V and 5 bases at J, leaving 8 bases unmatched. Per germline, CDR1 MNHEY and CDR2 SVGAGI. The CDR3 spans 15 residues.

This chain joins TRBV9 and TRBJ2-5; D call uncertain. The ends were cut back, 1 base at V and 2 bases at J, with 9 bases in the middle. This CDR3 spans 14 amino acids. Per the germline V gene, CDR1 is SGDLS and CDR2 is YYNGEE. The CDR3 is CASSVSPSQETQYF. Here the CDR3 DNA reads TGTGCCAGCAGCGTATCCCCCTCTCAAGAGACCCAGTACTTC. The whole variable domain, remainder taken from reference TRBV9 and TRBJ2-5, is DSGVTQTPKHLITATGQRVTLRCSPRSGDLSVYWYQQSLDQGLQFLIQYYNGEERAKGNILERFSAQQFPDLHSELNLSSLELGDSALYFCASSVSPSQETQYFGPGTRLLVL.

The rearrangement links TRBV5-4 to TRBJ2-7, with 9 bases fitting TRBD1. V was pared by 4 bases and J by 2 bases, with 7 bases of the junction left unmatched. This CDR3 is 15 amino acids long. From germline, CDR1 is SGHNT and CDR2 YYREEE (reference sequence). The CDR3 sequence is CASSPRTGVPYEQYF. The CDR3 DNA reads TGTGCCAGCAGCCCTAGGACAGGGGTGCCCTACGAGCAGTACTTC.

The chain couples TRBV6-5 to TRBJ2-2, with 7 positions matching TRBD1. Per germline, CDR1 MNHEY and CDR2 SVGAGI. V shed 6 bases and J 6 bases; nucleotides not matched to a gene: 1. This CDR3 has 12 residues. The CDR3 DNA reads TGTGCCAGCAGCCAGGGGGCCGGGGAGCTGTTTTTT. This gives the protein CASSQGAGELFF.

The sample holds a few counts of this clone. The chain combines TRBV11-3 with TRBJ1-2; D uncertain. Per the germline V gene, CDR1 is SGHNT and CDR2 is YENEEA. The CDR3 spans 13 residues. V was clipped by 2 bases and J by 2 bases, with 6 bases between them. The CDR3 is CASSLSVNYGYTF. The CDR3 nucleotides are TGTGCCAGCAGCTTATCGGTAAACTATGGCTACACCTTC.

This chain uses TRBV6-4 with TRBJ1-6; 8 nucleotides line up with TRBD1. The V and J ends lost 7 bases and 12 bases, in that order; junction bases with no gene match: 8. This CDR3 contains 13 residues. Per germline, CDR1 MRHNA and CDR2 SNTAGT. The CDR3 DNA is TGTGCCAGCAAGGACAGGGACGAGGGACCCCTCCACTTT. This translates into CASKDRDEGPLHF.

The CDR3 here is CASSDVEPGLANLRGETQYF. CDR3 sequence (DNA): TGTGCCAGCAGCGACGTAGAGCCGGGACTAGCGAACTTAAGGGGAGAGACCCAGTACTTC. The chain links TRBV27 to TRBJ2-5, with 10 bases aligning to TRBD2. This CDR3 comprises 20 residues. Trimming removed 6 bases from V and 4 bases from J; junction bases left unmatched: 23. The germline V gene encodes CDR1 MNHEY and CDR2 SMNVEV (reference sequence).

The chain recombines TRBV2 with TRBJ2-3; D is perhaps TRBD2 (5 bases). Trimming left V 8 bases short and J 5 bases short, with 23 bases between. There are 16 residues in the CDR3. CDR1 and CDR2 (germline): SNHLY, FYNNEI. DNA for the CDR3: TGTGCCAGCGACCGGCGGGCCGGTTACACACGAGATACGCAGTATTTT. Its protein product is CASDRRAGYTRDTQYF.

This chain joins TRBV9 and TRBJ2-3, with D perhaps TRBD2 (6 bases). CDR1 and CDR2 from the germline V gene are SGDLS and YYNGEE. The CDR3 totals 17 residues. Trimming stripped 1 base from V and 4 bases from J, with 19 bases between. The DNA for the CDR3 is TGTGCCAGCAGCGTATATCGGAGTGGGCTAGCGTCAGATACGCAGTATTTT. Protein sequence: CASSVYRSGLASDTQYF.

The CDR3 loop is CASSPTGLEIYEQYF. CDR3 DNA: TGTGCCAGCTCACCTACGGGACTAGAGATTTACGAGCAGTACTTC. This sequence joins TRBV18 and TRBJ2-7; 8 bases agree with TRBD2. Germline V gene data show CDR1 as KGHSH and CDR2 as LQKENI. Trimming at V came to 3 bases and at J to 4 bases, leaving 8 bases not matched to a gene. The CDR3 runs 15 residues.

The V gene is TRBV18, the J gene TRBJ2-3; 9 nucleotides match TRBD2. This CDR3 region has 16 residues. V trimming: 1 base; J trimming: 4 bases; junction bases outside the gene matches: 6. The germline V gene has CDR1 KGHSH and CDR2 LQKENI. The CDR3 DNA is TGTGCCAGCTCACCACAAGGACTAGCGAACTCAGATACGCAGTATTTT. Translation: CASSPQGLANSDTQYF.

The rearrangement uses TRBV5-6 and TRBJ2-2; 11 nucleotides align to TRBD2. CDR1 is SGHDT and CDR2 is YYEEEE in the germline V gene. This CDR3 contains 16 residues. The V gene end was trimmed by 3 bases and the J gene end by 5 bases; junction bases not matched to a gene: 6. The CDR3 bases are TGTGCCAGCAGCTCCCGGACTAGCGGGTGGACCGGGGAGCTGTTTTTT. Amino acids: CASSSRTSGWTGELFF. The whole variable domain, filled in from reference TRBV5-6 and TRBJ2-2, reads DAGVTQSPTHLIKTRGQQVTLRCSPKSGHDTVSWYQQALGQGPQFIFQYYEEEERQRGNFPDRFSGHQFPNYSSELNVNALLLGDSALYLCASSSRTSGWTGELFFGEGSRLTVL.

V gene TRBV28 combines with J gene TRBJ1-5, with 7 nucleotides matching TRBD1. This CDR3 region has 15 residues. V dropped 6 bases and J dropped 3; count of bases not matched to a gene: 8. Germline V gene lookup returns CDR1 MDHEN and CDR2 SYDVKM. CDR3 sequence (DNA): TGTGCCAGCAGAAAATCCGACAGGGACAATCAGCCCCAGCATTTT. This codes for CASRKSDRDNQPQHF.

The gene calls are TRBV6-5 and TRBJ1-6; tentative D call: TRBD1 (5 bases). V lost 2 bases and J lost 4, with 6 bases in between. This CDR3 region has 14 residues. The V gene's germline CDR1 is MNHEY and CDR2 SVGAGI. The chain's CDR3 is CASSYGGYNSPLHF. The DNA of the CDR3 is TGTGCCAGCAGTTACGGGGGGTATAATTCACCCCTCCACTTT.

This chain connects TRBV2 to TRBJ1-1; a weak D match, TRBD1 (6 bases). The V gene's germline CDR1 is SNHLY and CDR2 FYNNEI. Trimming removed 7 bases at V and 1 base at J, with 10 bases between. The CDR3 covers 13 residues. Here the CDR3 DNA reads TGTGCCAGCACCGAAGGGGGGAACACTGAAGCTTTCTTT. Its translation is CASTEGGNTEAFF.